The 11 T cell receptor beta chains reported below all come from one sample, sequenced in a study of CD8+ T cells in alopecia areata. Regarding treatment: oral pan-JAK inhibitor, 5-10 mg twice daily. The sequencing template was cDNA reverse transcribed from extracted RNA. Sequencing was performed with immunoSEQ multiplex PCR; in TCRdb, only in-frame clones are kept and a portion is missing. The table records about 210,000 clones, about 58% of them present only once. The sample consisted of CD4+ T cells sorted from blood, taken at week 4, from a patient treated with tofacitinib. The receptors come from a human donor with alopecia areata.

CDR3 protein: CSVVWGRGQYF. Here the CDR3 DNA reads TGCAGCGTTGTGTGGGGACGGGGGCAGTACTTC. The chain carries TRBV29-1 and TRBJ2-7; D is tentatively TRBD1 or TRBD2 (5 bases each). Germline loops: CDR1 SQVTM, CDR2 ANQGSEA. V dropped 4 bases and J dropped 9 bases, with 13 bases sitting between them. CDR3 length equals 11 residues.

The CDR3 DNA reads as TGTGCCAGCAGTAAACAAGCCTATGAGCAGTTCTTC. As protein: CASSKQAYEQFF. This chain links TRBV7-9 with TRBJ2-1; D gene uncertain. The CDR3 loop spans 12 amino acids. V shed 6 bases and J shed 8 bases, with 11 bases lying between them. Germline CDR1 is SEHNR and CDR2 is FQNEAQ (reference sequence).

The chain uses TRBV7-2 and TRBJ2-3; TRBD2 matches 8 bases. This CDR3 region has 11 residues. Germline CDR1 is SGHTA and CDR2 is FQGNSA. V lost 4 bases, J lost 14 bases, and 5 bases stayed unmatched. In nucleotides, the CDR3 is TGTGCCAGCAGCTCGGGGACTAGGGGGTATTTT. Encoded protein: CASSSGTRGYF.

This clone was recorded once. The chain carries TRBV11-2 and TRBJ2-1; TRBD2 might be the D (6 bases). The CDR3 is made up of 15 amino acids. Germline CDR1 SGHAT, CDR2 FQNNGV. Trimming took off 5 bases at V and 0 bases at J, with 11 bases between the two ends. In nucleotides, the CDR3 is TGTGCCAGCAGCACCCGACTAGACTCCTACAATGAGCAGTTCTTC. Its translation: CASSTRLDSYNEQFF. The full variable domain, in which reference TRBV11-2 and TRBJ2-1 provide the parts outside the CDR3, is EAGVAQSPRYKIIEKRQSVAFWCNPISGHATLYWYQQILGQGPKLLIQFQNNGVVDDSQLPKDRFSAERLKGVDSTLKIQPAKLEDSAVYLCASSTRLDSYNEQFFGPGTRLTVL.

The CDR3 DNA reads TGTGCCAGCAGCCCTGGGGCGATACGATCCTACGAGCAGTACTTC. This sequence encodes CASSPGAIRSYEQYF. The chain is built from TRBV7-6 and TRBJ2-7; D perhaps matches TRBD1 (5 bases). Trimming shortened V by 5 bases and J by 1 base, and 15 bases separated the two germline ends. The CDR3 extends over 15 amino acids. The germline V gene encodes CDR1 SGHVS and CDR2 FNYEAQ.

The chain recombines TRBV29-1 with TRBJ1-2; possible D gene TRBD1, 5 bases. Germline CDR1 is SQVTM and CDR2 is ANQGSEA. The CDR3 spans 12 residues. Trimming shortened V by 1 base and J by 8 bases, and 11 bases separated the two germline ends. CDR3 sequence: CSVEVGTRGYTF. CDR3 in DNA: TGCAGCGTTGAAGTGGGGACCCGAGGCTACACCTTC. Variable domain in full (rest from reference TRBV29-1 and TRBJ1-2): SAVISQKPSRDICQRGTSLTIQCQVDSQVTMMFWYRQQPGQSLTLIATANQGSEATYESGFVIDKFPISRPNLTFSTLTVSNMSPEDSSIYLCSVEVGTRGYTFGSGTRLTVV.

The chain couples TRBV29-1 to TRBJ2-1; 7 nucleotides line up with TRBD1. Trimming removed 7 bases from V and 9 bases from J; junction bases left unmatched: 6. Germline V CDR1 and CDR2: SQVTM, ANQGSEA. The CDR3 loop spans 11 amino acids. The CDR3 loop is CSADRAAEQFF. The DNA of the CDR3 is TGCAGCGCTGACAGGGCGGCTGAGCAGTTCTTC.

V and J are TRBV7-2 and TRBJ1-1, with D hard to call. The CDR3 is made up of 14 amino acids. The V end was cut by 1 base, the J end by 2 bases, with 8 bases between. Germline CDR1 and CDR2: SGHTA and FQGNSA. CDR3 loop: CASSLGRKNTEAFF. In nucleotides, the CDR3 is TGTGCCAGCAGCTTAGGGAGGAAAAACACTGAAGCTTTCTTT.

Note on this clone: The identical CDR3 is also encoded by other nucleotide sequences in the sample. This chain joins TRBV7-9 and TRBJ2-5; no definite D call. V shed 3 bases and J shed 2 bases, with 1 base lying between them. This CDR3 has 11 amino acids. The germline V gene encodes CDR1 SEHNR and CDR2 FQNEAQ (reference sequence). The CDR3, as DNA: TGTGCCAGCAGCTTGCAAGAGACCCAGTACTTC. This sequence encodes CASSLQETQYF.

J is TRBJ2-3 and V is TRBV30, with D possibly TRBD2 on 5 matching bases. The CDR3 is made up of 13 amino acids. Germline-derived CDR1 and CDR2 are GTSNPN and SVGIG (reference sequence). V gave up 8 bases and J gave up 6 bases, with 18 bases separating them. The CDR3 sequence: CAGNLHPGDTQYF. The CDR3 coding sequence is TGTGCCGGAAACCTTCATCCGGGGGATACGCAGTATTTT. The full variable domain, with the rest looked up from reference TRBV30 and TRBJ2-3, is SQTIHQWPATLVQPVGSPLSLECTVEGTSNPNLYWYRQAAGRGLQLLFYSVGIGQISSEVPQNLSASRPQDRQFILSSKKLLLSDSGFYLCAGNLHPGDTQYFGPGTRLTVL.

The chain combines TRBV29-1 with TRBJ1-5; D uncertain. This CDR3 region has 12 residues. V dropped 6 bases and J dropped 0 bases, with 6 bases sitting between them. CDR1 SQVTM and CDR2 ANQGSEA come from the germline V gene. CDR3 in amino acids: CSVSDSNQPQHF. Here the CDR3 DNA reads TGCAGCGTCTCGGATAGCAATCAGCCCCAGCATTTT.